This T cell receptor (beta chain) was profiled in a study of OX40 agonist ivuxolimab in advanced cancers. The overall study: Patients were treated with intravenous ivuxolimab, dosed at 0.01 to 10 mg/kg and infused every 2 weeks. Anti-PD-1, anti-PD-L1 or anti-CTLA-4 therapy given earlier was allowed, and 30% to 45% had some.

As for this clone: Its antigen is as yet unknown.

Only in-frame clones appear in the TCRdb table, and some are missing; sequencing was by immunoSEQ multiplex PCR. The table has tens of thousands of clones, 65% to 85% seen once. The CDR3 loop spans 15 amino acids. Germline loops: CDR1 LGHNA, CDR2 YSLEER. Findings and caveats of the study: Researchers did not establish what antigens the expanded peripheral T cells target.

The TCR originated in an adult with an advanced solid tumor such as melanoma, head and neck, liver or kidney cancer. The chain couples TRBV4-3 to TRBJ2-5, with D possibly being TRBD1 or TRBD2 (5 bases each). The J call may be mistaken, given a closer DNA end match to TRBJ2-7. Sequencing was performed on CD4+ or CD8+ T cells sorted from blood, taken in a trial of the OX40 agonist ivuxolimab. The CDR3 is CASSPGRGAPYEQYF. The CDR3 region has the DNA TGCGCCAGCAGTCCGGGGCGTGGGGCGCCCTACGAGCAGTACTTC.